This T cell receptor (beta chain) came from a study of Graves' ophthalmopathy and Graves' hyperthyroidism. About the research overall: Peripheral blood was gathered at first diagnosis, ahead of any treatment whatsoever.

Amplified material comprised TCR beta CDR3 regions derived from RNA transcripts. First-round RT-PCR with HTBI primers preceded a second-round multiplex PCR. MiXCR, applied by TCRdb to the multiplex PCR reads, yields one record per CDR3 protein. Of approximately 480,000 distinct CDR3 sequences listed, around 15% are singletons. V shed 7 bases and J shed 5 bases, with 11 bases lying between them. In germline, CDR1 is LNHDA, CDR2 SQIVND (reference sequence). CDR3 length: 12 amino acids. This chain uses TRBV19 with TRBJ1-2, with D possibly matching TRBD1 (5 bases). The sample taken for sequencing was blood. The sequence was collected from a woman aged 25 to 39 with Graves' ophthalmopathy. The CDR3 loop reads CASNLGTYGYTF. The CDR3 DNA is TGTGCCAGTAATCTGGGGACTTATGGCTACACCTTC.